This TCR beta chain was found in a study of T cell repertoires in cytomegalovirus infection. TCRdb redid the calling of the reads with MiXCR, one entry per CDR3 protein. Here the sample spans a few hundred thousand distinct CDR3 sequences, around a sixth being singletons. The CDR3 totals 17 residues. The germline gives CDR1 SGHTA, CDR2 FQGNSA. The V gene lost 1 base and the J gene lost 5 bases, with 15 bases spanning the gap. This clonotype was seen at least ten times. This receptor was obtained from a human donor in good health (CMV status not recorded). Some clones in this sample may be carry-over from other donors' samples. This chain uses TRBV7-2 with TRBJ2-6; tentatively, D is TRBD2 (5 bases). Input material: PBMCs. DNA of the CDR3: TGTGCCAGCAGCTTAGTATCCGGAGGTAGCTGGGCCAACGTCCTGACTTTC. Protein: CASSLVSGGSWANVLTF.